This T cell receptor beta chain comes out of a study of CD8 T cells in Susac syndrome. RNA amounts of about 0.5 to 1 ug underwent reverse transcription with random hexamers. The immunoSEQ assay covered 54 Vbeta and 13 Jbeta segments for CDR3. Each CDR3 protein gets one entry after TCRdb re-called the immunoSEQ multiplex PCR reads with MiXCR. The data hold 200,000 or so distinct CDR3 sequences, with around 96% observed a single time. CD8+ and CD4+ T cells were negatively isolated; TEMRA cells were FACS-enriched. The J segment lost 8 bases and the V segment lost 6 bases, leaving 7 bases of the junction unmatched. The CDR3 is 13 amino acids. Germline CDR1 SGHVS, CDR2 FQNEAQ.

The receptor was isolated from a human donor with multiple sclerosis. Sequencing was done on a sample of CD4+ T cells from PBMCs. J is TRBJ1-5 and V is TRBV7-8; 7 nucleotides agree with TRBD1. The CDR3 sequence is CASSFGQAEPQHF. CDR3 bases: TGTGCCAGCAGTTTTGGACAGGCCGAGCCCCAGCATTTT.